Presented here are 17 T cell receptor beta chains from one specimen sequenced in a study of T cells in Graves' hyperthyroidism and ophthalmopathy. The CDR3 regions of TCR beta were amplified from RNA transcripts. The study used the HTBI primer set for a first-round RT-PCR of the TCR CDR3. TCRdb used MiXCR to reprocess the multiplex PCR reads, holding one entry per CDR3 protein. In the table there are a few hundred thousand distinct CDR3 sequences, roughly 13% of which are singletons. Sequencing was done on a sample of blood. These receptors were taken from a man younger than 45 with Graves' hyperthyroidism that later progressed to Graves' ophthalmopathy.

This clonotype was picked up many times. The chain employs TRBV4-1 and TRBJ1-1, with D possibly matching TRBD1 (5 bases). The germline gives CDR1 MGHRA, CDR2 YSYEKL. V lost 0 bases and J lost 7, with 12 bases in between. This CDR3 has 14 amino acids. The CDR3 DNA reads as TGCGCCAGCAGCCAAGATTCCGGGACCATTGAAGCTTTCTTT. Its protein product is CASSQDSGTIEAFF.

The sample holds many counts of this clonotype. The gene calls are TRBV20-1 and TRBJ1-2; possible D gene TRBD1, 6 bases. This CDR3 is built from 13 residues. Germline CDR1 is DFQATT and CDR2 is SNEGSKA (reference sequence). V was trimmed by 5 bases and J by 0 bases, leaving 10 bases between them. The chain's CDR3 is CSAEGGANYGYTF. CDR3 DNA sequence: TGCAGTGCTGAGGGGGGAGCTAACTATGGCTACACCTTC.

The gene calls are TRBV12-5 and TRBJ2-2, with D uncertain. Germline V gene lookup returns CDR1 LGHNT and CDR2 FRNRAP. The CDR3 consists of 13 residues. The germline V and J ends were trimmed by 6 bases and 6 bases, with 11 bases remaining between them. As DNA, the CDR3 is TGTGCTAGTGGCCCGATTTTTCCCGGGGAGCTGTTTTTT. It codes for CASGPIFPGELFF.

V gene TRBV19 combines with J gene TRBJ1-6; unclear D gene. The CDR3 is 18 residues long. Germline CDR1 reads LNHDA; CDR2 reads SQIVND (reference sequence). Trimming pared 3 bases from V and 0 bases from J, leaving 15 bases between. The CDR3 DNA reads as TGTGCCAGTAGTATGGCAGGTCGGATAAGCTCCTATAATTCACCCCTCCACTTT. Residues: CASSMAGRISSYNSPLHF. Complete variable domain (other parts from reference TRBV19 and TRBJ1-6): DGGITQSPKYLFRKEGQNVTLSCEQNLNHDAMYWYRQDPGQGLRLIYYSQIVNDFQKGDIAEGYSVSREKKESFPLTVTSAQKNPTAFYLCASSMAGRISSYNSPLHFGNGTRLTVT.

This clonotype was observed a few times. This chain connects TRBV18 to TRBJ1-5, with D possibly TRBD1 on 6 matching bases. Germline V gives CDR1 KGHSH, CDR2 LQKENI. V gave up 5 bases and J gave up 0 bases, with 11 bases separating them. The CDR3 runs to 15 residues. Written as DNA, the CDR3 is TGTGCCAGCTCATCGGGACACCATAGCAATCAGCCCCAGCATTTT. The encoded protein is CASSSGHHSNQPQHF.

This chain joins TRBV6-1 and TRBJ2-4; 11 bases are shared with TRBD2. Trimming cost V 2 bases and J 8 bases; bases outside gene matches: 14. The CDR3 sequence is 18 residues long. CDR1 and CDR2 from the germline V gene are MNHNS and SASEGT. The CDR3 here is CASSETLLAGGPRDIQYF. As DNA, the CDR3 is TGTGCCAGCAGTGAAACTTTATTAGCGGGGGGGCCGAGAGACATTCAGTACTTC.

The V gene is TRBV7-9, the J gene TRBJ1-2; D gene ambiguous. The germline V gene encodes CDR1 SEHNR and CDR2 FQNEAQ (reference sequence). The CDR3 totals 13 residues. V lost 3 bases, J lost 5 bases, and 10 bases lay in between. The chain's CDR3 is CASSFPPTYGYTF. DNA for the CDR3: TGTGCCAGCAGCTTCCCACCAACATATGGCTACACCTTC.

This clonotype turned up a few times. V usage is TRBV4-1 and J usage is TRBJ1-1; tentative D call: TRBD1 (5 bases). Germline lookup yields CDR1 MGHRA and CDR2 YSYEKL. This CDR3 is built from 15 residues. Trimming took 4 bases from V and 6 from J, leaving 18 bases between them. The DNA of the CDR3 is TGCGCCAGCAGCCTCCCTTGGGGAGGGGTGGCTGAAGCTTTCTTT. This encodes CASSLPWGGVAEAFF.

As concerns this clonotype: A much larger clone sits a single nucleotide away, making a read error possible. The chain couples TRBV2 to TRBJ1-5; no firm D call. Germline V lookup: CDR1 SNHLY, CDR2 FYNNEI. The CDR3 loop spans 14 amino acids. Trimming pared 3 bases from V and 2 bases from J, leaving 8 bases between. For the CDR3, the DNA is TGTGCCAGCAGTGAGCAGGTGGGCAATCAGCCCCAGCATTTT. Translating gives CASSEQVGNQPQHF.

This clonotype was counted at least ten times. The chain couples TRBV27 to TRBJ2-1; D is perhaps TRBD1 or TRBD2 (5 bases each). Trimming cost V 6 bases and J 0 bases, with 12 bases left between them. The CDR3 has 15 amino acids. Germline CDR1 reads MNHEY; CDR2 reads SMNVEV (reference sequence). The CDR3 sequence is CASSRGVSSYNEQFF. In DNA form, the CDR3 reads TGTGCCAGCAGCAGAGGGGTTAGCTCCTACAATGAGCAGTTCTTC.

This clonotype turned up a few times. The chain recombines TRBV20-1 with TRBJ1-6; 7 nucleotides line up with TRBD1. J was trimmed by 3 bases and V by 3 bases; bases with no gene match: 11. This CDR3 is 17 amino acids long. The germline CDR1 and CDR2 sequences are DFQATT and SNEGSKA (reference sequence). The CDR3: CSASAGTVSFYNSPLHF. CDR3 coding DNA: TGCAGTGCTAGCGCCGGGACAGTTTCCTTCTATAATTCACCCCTCCACTTT.

This clonotype was detected only a few times. This sequence joins TRBV6-2 or TRBV6-3 and TRBJ2-7; perhaps D is TRBD1 or TRBD2 (6 bases each). This CDR3 spans 13 amino acids. Trimming pared 7 bases from V and 0 bases from J, leaving 10 bases between. Germline CDR1 reads MNHEY; CDR2 reads SVGEGT. CDR3 nucleotides: TGTGCCAGCATGGGGGGACACTCCTACGAGCAGTACTTC. Protein: CASMGGHSYEQYF.

This clonotype was recorded many times. The genes are TRBV10-3 and TRBJ2-7; 10 nucleotides match TRBD1. The germline gives CDR1 ENHRY, CDR2 SYGVKD. This CDR3 is built from 15 residues. V trimming: 2 bases; J trimming: 4 bases; junction bases outside the gene matches: 5. CDR3 sequence: CAISEVRDRGYEQYF. DNA for the CDR3: TGTGCCATCAGTGAGGTCCGGGACAGGGGATACGAGCAGTACTTC.

This clonotype has at least ten counts. This chain links TRBV2 with TRBJ1-5; TRBD1 might be the D (5 bases). Per the germline V gene, CDR1 is SNHLY and CDR2 is FYNNEI. Trimming shortened V by 5 bases and J by 0 bases, and 11 bases separated the two germline ends. The CDR3 runs to 15 residues. CDR3 nucleotides: TGTGCCAGCAGTCGGGACGTTTATAGCAATCAGCCCCAGCATTTT. It yields the protein CASSRDVYSNQPQHF. Looking up the rest from reference TRBV2 and TRBJ1-5 gives the full variable domain: EPEVTQTPSHQVTQMGQEVILRCVPISNHLYFYWYRQILGQKVEFLVSFYNNEISEKSEIFDDQFSVERPDGSNFTLKIRSTKLEDSAMYFCASSRDVYSNQPQHFGDGTRLSIL.

This clonotype was detected many times. V and J are TRBV11-3 and TRBJ2-5; D might be TRBD1 (6 bases). The CDR3 covers 12 residues. V gave up 3 bases and J gave up 9 bases, with 11 bases separating them. The germline V gene encodes CDR1 SGHNT and CDR2 YENEEA. The CDR3 bases are TGTGCCAGCAGCTTTGGGCGACAGGCCCAGTACTTC. Encoded protein: CASSFGRQAQYF.

This clonotype was observed a few times. In DNA form, the CDR3 reads TGTGCCAGCAGCCAGCGGGACAGGAACTACGAGCAGTACTTC. Protein sequence: CASSQRDRNYEQYF. This rearrangement joins TRBV3-1 to TRBJ2-7; 8 nucleotides match TRBD1. J lost 3 bases, V lost 3 bases, and 4 bases had no gene match. Germline V gene data show CDR1 as LGHDT and CDR2 as YNNKEL (reference sequence). The CDR3 is 14 amino acids.

The rearrangement links TRBV19 to TRBJ2-7; D is uncertain. CDR1 LNHDA and CDR2 SQIVND come from the germline V gene (reference sequence). The V end lost 5 bases, the J end lost 0 bases, and 11 bases lay between the germline ends. CDR3 length: 14 residues. Written as DNA, the CDR3 is TGTGCCAGTAGTTCCCGATGGGGCTCCTACGAGCAGTACTTC. This translates into CASSSRWGSYEQYF.